The 8 T cell receptor beta chains below come from one sample, sequenced in a study of T and B cells in COVID-19 patients. BIOMED2 TRB-A/B primer pools were used in multiplex TRB PCR. TCRdb ran MiXCR on the multiplex PCR reads and lists one entry per CDR3 protein. The repertoire consists of 3,500 to 4,500 distinct CDR3 sequences, with about 25% occurring once and the leading ten covering around 21%. Each TRB amplification used about 250-550 ng of genomic DNA from blood. The specimen was blood. The receptors originated from a human donor with active COVID-19.

This clonotype was seen a handful of times. The chain employs TRBV12-3 or TRBV12-4 and TRBJ2-1; 8 bases align to TRBD2. Germline trimming cut 5 bases from V and 6 bases from J; bases unmatched to any gene: 9. This CDR3 comprises 15 residues. The CDR3 sequence is CASSPPGLVFNEQFF. The DNA of the CDR3 is TGTGCCAGCAGTCCTCCGGGACTAGTTTTCAATGAGCAGTTCTTC.

This clonotype is medium-sized by share. The rearrangement uses TRBV15 and TRBJ2-2; a possible D gene is TRBD1 (6 bases). The CDR3 runs 17 residues. Germline values: CDR1 LNHNV, CDR2 YYDKDF (reference sequence). With 0 bases removed from V and 0 bases from J, the gap between germline ends came to 11 bases. CDR3 loop: CATSRDYGGANTGELFF. CDR3 sequence (DNA): TGTGCCACCAGCAGAGATTATGGGGGCGCGAACACCGGGGAGCTGTTTTTT.

Judged by abundance, this clonotype is medium-sized (0.01 to 0.1%). This chain joins TRBV10-3 and TRBJ2-7, with 11 bases that match TRBD2. V was clipped by 7 bases and J by 5 bases; unmatched bases: 13. CDR3 length: 16 residues. Germline V gives CDR1 ENHRY, CDR2 SYGVKD. The CDR3 DNA is TGTGCCATCAAGTTCGGGCTAGCGGGGGGTGGCCACGAGCAGTACTTC. Its protein is CAIKFGLAGGGHEQYF.

This clonotype has only a few counts. The V call is TRBV20-1, the J call TRBJ2-4; tentatively, D is TRBD1 (6 bases). The CDR3 sequence is 16 residues long. Germline assignment: CDR1 DFQATT and CDR2 SNEGSKA (reference sequence). V lost 3 bases to trimming and J lost 0 bases, with 15 bases between them. CDR3 loop: CSASGSRGLAKNIQYF. The CDR3 DNA reads as TGCAGTGCTAGTGGTAGCAGGGGCCTAGCCAAAAACATTCAGTACTTC.

This chain links TRBV28 with TRBJ2-1; weak D call: TRBD2 (6 bases). The ends were cut back, 2 bases at V and 9 bases at J, with 17 bases in the middle. CDR3 length: 15 residues. CDR1 is MDHEN and CDR2 is SYDVKM in the germline V gene. The CDR3 sequence is CASSLGLASNGEQFF. The CDR3 nucleotides are TGTGCCAGCAGTTTAGGTCTAGCGAGCAATGGTGAGCAGTTCTTC.

The V call is TRBV20-1, the J call TRBJ2-3, with TRBD2 matching over 9 bases. CDR3 length: 17 amino acids. The germline gives CDR1 DFQATT, CDR2 SNEGSKA (reference sequence). The V segment lost 5 bases and the J segment 4 bases; nucleotides outside the gene matches: 16. The CDR3 DNA follows: TGCAGTGCTCTCAACACCTTAGCGGGAGATACGGCAGATACGCAGTATTTT. Translating it yields CSALNTLAGDTADTQYF.

The sample holds a few counts of this clonotype. V usage is TRBV4-2 and J usage is TRBJ2-1, with 8 bases identical to TRBD2. The CDR3 contains 12 residues. Trimming at V came to 6 bases and at J to 10 bases, leaving 5 bases not matched to a gene. The germline V gene has CDR1 LGHNA and CDR2 YNFKEQ. DNA for the CDR3: TGTGCCAGCAGTCTCAGCGGGGGCGAGCAGTTCTTC. Translation gives CASSLSGGEQFF.

This clonotype is deemed medium-sized. This chain joins TRBV12-3 or TRBV12-4 and TRBJ1-3; D gene unclear. The CDR3 length is 15 residues. V was cut by 3 bases and J by 1 base, with 10 bases left in between. The DNA of the CDR3 is TGTGCCAGCAGTTTGTGGGAAGGGTCTGGAAACACCATATATTTT. Translating gives CASSLWEGSGNTIYF.